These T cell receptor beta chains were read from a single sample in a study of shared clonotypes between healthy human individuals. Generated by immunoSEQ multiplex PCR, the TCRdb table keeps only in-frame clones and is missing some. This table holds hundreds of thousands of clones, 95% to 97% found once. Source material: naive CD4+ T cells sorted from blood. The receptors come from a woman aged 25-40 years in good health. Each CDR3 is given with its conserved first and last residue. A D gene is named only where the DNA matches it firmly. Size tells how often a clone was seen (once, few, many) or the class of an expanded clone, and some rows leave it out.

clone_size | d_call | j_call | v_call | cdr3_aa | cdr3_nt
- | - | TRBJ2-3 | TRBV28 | CASHGGTDTQYF | TGTGCCAGCCACGGGGGCACAGATACGCAGTATTTT
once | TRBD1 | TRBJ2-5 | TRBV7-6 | CASSSLGQGERRETQYF | TGTGCCAGCAGCTCACTTGGACAGGGTGAGCGTCGAGAGACCCAGTACTTC
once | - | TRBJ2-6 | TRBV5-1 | CASTQLNGANVLTF | TGCGCCAGCACTCAGTTGAACGGGGCCAACGTCCTGACTTTC
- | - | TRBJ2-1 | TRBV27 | CASSSRGEQFF | TGTGCCAGCAGTTCCCGGGGGGAGCAGTTCTTC
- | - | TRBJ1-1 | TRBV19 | CASSISGLNTEAFF | TGTGCCAGTAGTATATCGGGGCTAAACACTGAAGCTTTCTTT
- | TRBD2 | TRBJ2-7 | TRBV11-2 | CASSPAPTSGTYEQYF | TGTGCCAGCAGCCCAGCCCCCACTAGCGGGACCTACGAGCAGTACTTC
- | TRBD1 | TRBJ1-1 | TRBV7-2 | CASSLPGQRNTEAFF | TGTGCCAGCAGCTTACCGGGACAGAGGAACACTGAAGCTTTCTTT
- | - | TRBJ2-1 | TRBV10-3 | CAISSGSGYYNEQFF | TGTGCCATCAGCTCCGGGAGCGGGTACTACAATGAGCAGTTCTTC
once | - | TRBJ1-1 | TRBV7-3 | CASSPLRGTEAFF | TGTGCCAGCAGCCCCCTACGCGGGACTGAAGCTTTCTTT
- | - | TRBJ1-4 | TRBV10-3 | CAISEAAAQNEKLFF | TGTGCCATCAGTGAGGCGGCGGCCCAAAATGAAAAACTGTTTTTT
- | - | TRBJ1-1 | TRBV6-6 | CASSYGSIRETEAFF | TGTGCCAGCAGTTACGGGTCCATTAGAGAAACTGAAGCTTTCTTT
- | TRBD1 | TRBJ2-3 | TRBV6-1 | CASSGTGVSDTQYF | TGTGCCAGCTCCGGGACAGGGGTGTCAGATACGCAGTATTTT
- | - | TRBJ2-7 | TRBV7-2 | CASSLTSSSYEQYF | TGTGCCAGCAGCTTAACTAGCAGCTCCTACGAGCAGTACTTC
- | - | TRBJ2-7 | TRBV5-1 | CASSLRTAYEQYF | TGCGCCAGCAGCTTGAGGACAGCCTACGAGCAGTACTTC
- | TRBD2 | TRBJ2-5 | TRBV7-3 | CASSWGLAGGETQYF | TGTGCCAGCAGCTGGGGACTAGCGGGAGGTGAGACCCAGTACTTC
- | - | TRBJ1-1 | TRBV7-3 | CASSNHVNTEAFF | TGTGCCAGCAGCAACCATGTGAACACTGAAGCTTTCTTT
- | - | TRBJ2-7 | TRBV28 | CASREQAFYEQYF | TGTGCCAGCAGGGAACAGGCGTTCTACGAGCAGTACTTC
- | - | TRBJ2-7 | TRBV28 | CASSRYTYEQYF | TGTGCCAGCAGTCGTTATACCTACGAGCAGTACTTC
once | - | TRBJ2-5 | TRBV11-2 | CASSSIYAPGQETQYF | TGTGCCAGCAGCTCTATTTATGCGCCGGGCCAAGAGACCCAGTACTTC
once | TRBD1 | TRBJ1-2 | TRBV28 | CASSVGTGGAYGYTF | TGTGCCAGCAGTGTCGGGACAGGGGGTGCTTATGGCTACACCTTC
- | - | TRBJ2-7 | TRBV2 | CASNPQGRSYEQYF | TGTGCCAGCAACCCCCAGGGTAGGTCCTACGAGCAGTACTTC
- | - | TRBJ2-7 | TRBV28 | CASIPSDARSYEQYF | TGTGCCAGCATCCCTAGCGACGCGAGATCCTACGAGCAGTACTTC